The 28 T cell receptor beta chains below come from one sample, sequenced in a study of blood T cell repertoires in COVID-19. Repertoires were generated with immunoSEQ multiplex PCR, while TCRdb's copy carries only in-frame clones and drops some. The table includes approximately 220,000 clones, 82% detected once. Material for sequencing was peripheral blood. Receptor source: a woman in her seventies with acute or convalescent COVID-19.

The chain links TRBV6-6 to TRBJ1-5; unclear D gene. The germline CDR1 and CDR2 sequences are MNHNY and SVGAGI (reference sequence). V was trimmed by 2 bases and J by 5 bases, leaving 7 bases between them. The CDR3 totals 13 residues. The CDR3 reads CASSYPGDQPQHF. In nucleotides, the CDR3 is TGTGCCAGCAGTTACCCGGGAGATCAGCCCCAGCATTTT.

In this sample, this clone turned up a few times. This chain joins TRBV19 and TRBJ2-1; 9 bases match TRBD1. V lost 10 bases, J lost 5 bases, and 9 bases stayed unmatched. This CDR3 comprises 14 residues. Per germline, CDR1 LNHDA and CDR2 SQIVND (reference sequence). CDR3 nucleotides: TGTGCCACTAAAGACGGGACAGGGCACAATGAGCAGTTCTTC. This sequence encodes CATKDGTGHNEQFF.

The CDR3 coding sequence is TGTGCCACCAGCAGAGAACAGGGGTTTGGAAACACCATATATTTT. This codes for CATSREQGFGNTIYF. This rearrangement joins TRBV15 to TRBJ1-3, with 7 bases lining up with TRBD1. The germline V gene encodes CDR1 LNHNV and CDR2 YYDKDF (reference sequence). V lost 0 bases to trimming and J lost 3 bases; unmatched junction nucleotides: 2. The length of the CDR3 is 15 residues.

The chain is built from TRBV6-5 and TRBJ2-7, with D maybe TRBD1 (6 bases). V was shortened by 2 bases and J by 5 bases, with 10 bases between the two germline ends. Looked up from germline, CDR1 is MNHEY and CDR2 is SVGAGI. The CDR3 loop spans 13 amino acids. CDR3 loop: CASSYQGNHEQYF. The CDR3 DNA reads as TGTGCCAGCAGTTACCAGGGGAACCACGAGCAGTACTTC.

In this sample, this clone turned up a few times. The V gene is TRBV3-1 (or the pseudogene TRBV3-2), the J gene TRBJ2-4; TRBD2 aligns across 8 bases. Germline V lookup: CDR1 LGHDT, CDR2 YNNKEL (reference sequence). The trim removed 1 base at V and 6 bases at J, leaving 2 bases unmatched. The CDR3 is 14 amino acids. CDR3 region: CASSQASGGNIQYF. DNA for the CDR3: TGTGCCAGCAGCCAAGCCAGCGGGGGAAACATTCAGTACTTC.

The chain is built from TRBV2 and TRBJ1-1; possibly TRBD1 for D (6 bases). CDR1 SNHLY and CDR2 FYNNEI come from the germline V gene. The CDR3 covers 12 residues. V lost 7 bases and J 6 bases, leaving 12 bases between the germline ends. CDR3 coding DNA: TGTGCCAGCAAGGGGGATGGAGCTGAAGCTTTCTTT. As protein: CASKGDGAEAFF.

The chain carries TRBV12-3 or TRBV12-4 and TRBJ2-4; no reliable D call. Trimming removed 3 bases at V and 9 bases at J, with 9 bases between. CDR3 length equals 12 residues. The CDR3 nucleotides read TGTGCCAGCAGTTTCTCCAGAAGCATTCAGTACTTC. This encodes CASSFSRSIQYF.

This chain uses TRBV5-4 with TRBJ2-7, with 8 positions matching TRBD1. This CDR3 contains 13 residues. J lost 4 bases, V lost 4 bases, and 4 bases had no gene match. Germline V gene data show CDR1 as SGHNT and CDR2 as YYREEE (reference sequence). DNA for the CDR3: TGTGCCAGCAGCCGGACAGGGTCATACGAGCAGTACTTC. Translated: CASSRTGSYEQYF.

The chain uses TRBV4-1 and TRBJ1-1, with 7 nucleotides matching TRBD1. This CDR3 has 15 residues. Germline V gene data show CDR1 as MGHRA and CDR2 as YSYEKL. V shed 0 bases, J shed 7 bases, and the junction held 8 bases outside the gene matches. CDR3 protein: CASSQDLRGGGEAFF. The CDR3 DNA reads TGCGCCAGCAGCCAAGATCTAAGAGGGGGCGGTGAAGCTTTCTTT.

This clone was seen a single time. V usage is TRBV4-2 and J usage is TRBJ2-2; TRBD2 matches 11 bases. Germline CDR1 and CDR2: LGHNA and YNFKEQ. The CDR3 covers 15 residues. J was trimmed by 15 bases and V by 1 base; bases with no gene match: 10. In DNA, the CDR3 is TGTGCCAGCAGCCAAGTTGGGCTAGCGGGGGGAAGGGTGTTTTTT. Its translation: CASSQVGLAGGRVFF.

This chain uses TRBV5-4 with TRBJ2-7, with a weak D call TRBD1 (6 bases). Trimming shortened V by 4 bases and J by 2 bases, and 16 bases separated the two germline ends. The CDR3 length is 15 residues. Germline assignment: CDR1 SGHNT and CDR2 YYREEE (reference sequence). CDR3 residues: CASSGQFQSAYEQYF. The CDR3 nucleotides read TGTGCCAGCAGCGGACAGTTTCAATCGGCCTACGAGCAGTACTTC.

The chain couples TRBV5-1 to TRBJ2-1; D remains ambiguous. V lost 2 bases and J 7 bases, leaving 4 bases between the germline ends. CDR3 length: 11 amino acids. Germline CDR1 is SGHRS and CDR2 is YFSETQ. Here the CDR3 reads CASSFENEQFF. The CDR3 DNA is TGCGCCAGCAGCTTTGAGAATGAGCAGTTCTTC.

With respect to this clone: Other nucleotide sequences from this sample produce the same CDR3. The V call is TRBV18, the J call TRBJ1-2; 8 bases match TRBD1. CDR1 and CDR2 (germline): KGHSH, LQKENI. The CDR3 consists of 14 residues. V lost 6 bases to trimming and J lost 1 base; unmatched junction nucleotides: 4. CDR3 residues: CASSLGQGNYGYTF. CDR3 DNA: TGTGCCAGCTCCCTCGGACAGGGTAACTATGGCTACACCTTC.

This clone was seen just once. V gene TRBV5-6 combines with J gene TRBJ1-2, with no clear D. The CDR3 length is 14 residues. V was cut by 4 bases and J by 2 bases, with 12 bases left in between. Germline V gives CDR1 SGHDT, CDR2 YYEEEE. The CDR3 nucleotides read TGTGCCAGCAGCACCCTGGGGAGGAACTATGGCTACACCTTC. It codes for CASSTLGRNYGYTF. Together with reference TRBV5-6 and TRBJ1-2, the CDR3 gives the full variable domain: DAGVTQSPTHLIKTRGQQVTLRCSPKSGHDTVSWYQQALGQGPQFIFQYYEEEERQRGNFPDRFSGHQFPNYSSELNVNALLLGDSALYLCASSTLGRNYGYTFGSGTRLTVV.

This chain links TRBV6-5 with TRBJ2-5; D uncertain. CDR1 is MNHEY, CDR2 SVGAGI, per germline. This CDR3 region has 15 residues. The V end lost 2 bases, the J end lost 0 bases, and 10 bases lay between the germline ends. Written as DNA, the CDR3 is TGTGCCAGCAGTTACGGTTCGGAGTACCAAGAGACCCAGTACTTC. It is translated as CASSYGSEYQETQYF.

V and J are TRBV5-1 and TRBJ2-7, with TRBD1 as a possible D gene (5 bases). This CDR3 is 13 amino acids long. Germline-derived CDR1 and CDR2 are SGHRS and YFSETQ. The V end lost 4 bases, the J end lost 6 bases, and 14 bases lay between the germline ends. This CDR3 is CASSGALLSEQYF. CDR3 sequence (DNA): TGCGCCAGCAGCGGGGCCCTGCTAAGCGAGCAGTACTTC. Full variable domain (remainder filled in from reference TRBV5-1 and TRBJ2-7): KAGVTQTPRYLIKTRGQQVTLSCSPISGHRSVSWYQQTPGQGLQFLFEYFSETQRNKGNFPGRFSGRQFSNSRSEMNVSTLELGDSALYLCASSGALLSEQYFGPGTRLTVT.

J is TRBJ1-6 and V is TRBV19, with D perhaps TRBD1 (6 bases). Trimming shortened V by 6 bases and J by 6 bases, and 15 bases separated the two germline ends. Germline loops: CDR1 LNHDA, CDR2 SQIVND (reference sequence). The length of the CDR3 is 15 residues. Written as DNA, the CDR3 is TGTGCCAGTAGGTTGGCAGGGGAAAGTAATTCACCCCTCCACTTT. Translating it yields CASRLAGESNSPLHF. The full variable domain, in which reference TRBV19 and TRBJ1-6 provide the parts outside the CDR3, is DGGITQSPKYLFRKEGQNVTLSCEQNLNHDAMYWYRQDPGQGLRLIYYSQIVNDFQKGDIAEGYSVSREKKESFPLTVTSAQKNPTAFYLCASRLAGESNSPLHFGNGTRLTVT.

The rearrangement joins TRBV19 to TRBJ2-5; 15 nucleotides align to TRBD2. The V and J ends lost 6 bases and 3 bases, in that order; junction bases with no gene match: 2. CDR1 is LNHDA, CDR2 SQIVND, per germline (reference sequence). There are 15 residues in the CDR3. CDR3 nucleotide sequence: TGTGCCAGTAGCCGGACTAGCGGGGGGGAAGAGACCCAGTACTTC. Residues: CASSRTSGGEETQYF.

This clone was counted a few times. V is TRBV5-1 and J is TRBJ2-1; 9 positions match TRBD1. The CDR3 consists of 15 residues. V shed 7 bases and J 0 bases; nucleotides not matched to a gene: 5. Germline lookup yields CDR1 SGHRS and CDR2 YFSETQ. The CDR3 sequence is CASRTGASSYNEQFF. CDR3 DNA sequence: TGCGCCAGCCGGACAGGGGCGAGCTCCTACAATGAGCAGTTCTTC.

V is TRBV10-3 and J is TRBJ1-5; 8 bases align to TRBD1. Germline values: CDR1 ENHRY, CDR2 SYGVKD. The V gene end was trimmed by 11 bases and the J gene end by 4 bases; junction bases not matched to a gene: 7. The CDR3 contains 13 residues. The CDR3 protein is CAAQGADNQPQHF. DNA for the CDR3: TGTGCCGCTCAGGGGGCGGATAATCAGCCCCAGCATTTT.

The chain links TRBV30 to TRBJ2-3, with D maybe TRBD1 (6 bases). Germline CDR1 reads GTSNPN; CDR2 reads SVGIG (reference sequence). This CDR3 contains 15 residues. Between the trimmed V and J ends, which lost 0 bases and 4 bases, there was a span of 14 bases. The CDR3 spells CAWSVPGALADTQYF. CDR3 coding DNA: TGTGCCTGGAGTGTACCAGGGGCCCTGGCAGATACGCAGTATTTT.

The chain couples TRBV19 to TRBJ1-5, with 10 bases lining up with TRBD1. Germline V gene sequence: CDR1 LNHDA, CDR2 SQIVND (reference sequence). J was trimmed by 5 bases and V by 4 bases; bases with no gene match: 8. CDR3 length equals 16 residues. CDR3 nucleotides: TGTGCCAGTAGTACCCCGGGACAGGGGATCCATCAGCCCCAGCATTTT. This encodes CASSTPGQGIHQPQHF.

CDR3: CASSGVAGPGGTQYF. The CDR3, as DNA: TGTGCCAGCAGTGGTGTAGCGGGTCCCGGGGGTACGCAGTATTTT. The chain carries TRBV2 and TRBJ2-3; the match to TRBD2 covers 7 bases. The V and J ends lost 4 bases and 8 bases, in that order; junction bases with no gene match: 12. The CDR3 is 15 amino acids. CDR1 is SNHLY and CDR2 is FYNNEI in the germline V gene.

The CDR3 nucleotides read TGTGCCAGCAGTTTTTTCCAGGGAAACACCATATATTTT. Residues: CASSFFQGNTIYF. This chain joins TRBV28 and TRBJ1-3; D remains ambiguous. The germline V and J ends were trimmed by 3 bases and 4 bases, with 7 bases remaining between them. The CDR3 extends over 13 amino acids. Germline loops: CDR1 MDHEN, CDR2 SYDVKM.

This rearrangement joins TRBV2 to TRBJ1-1; 8 bases are shared with TRBD1. This CDR3 is 15 amino acids long. The V gene's germline CDR1 is SNHLY and CDR2 FYNNEI. Trimming removed 6 bases from V and 0 bases from J; junction bases left unmatched: 6. The CDR3 loop is CASRSTGGMNTEAFF. CDR3 DNA sequence: TGTGCCAGCAGGTCTACAGGGGGAATGAACACTGAAGCTTTCTTT.

The CDR3 protein is CASSPASPFGGGAYEQYF. DNA for the CDR3: TGCGCCAGCAGCCCCGCAAGTCCCTTTGGCGGGGGGGCCTACGAGCAGTACTTC. V gene TRBV4-1 combines with J gene TRBJ2-7; 9 bases align to TRBD2. Germline-derived CDR1 and CDR2 are MGHRA and YSYEKL. After removal of 4 bases from V and 2 bases from J, the junction contained 15 bases not matched to a gene. This CDR3 is 18 amino acids long.

The chain links TRBV5-1 to TRBJ2-7; D unresolved. The CDR3 spans 14 residues. Germline V gene lookup returns CDR1 SGHRS and CDR2 YFSETQ. Trimming left V 4 bases short and J 0 bases short, with 11 bases between. The DNA of the CDR3 is TGCGCCAGCAGCCCTAAACAGAGCTCCTACGAGCAGTACTTC. Its translation is CASSPKQSSYEQYF. Full variable domain (missing parts from reference TRBV5-1 and TRBJ2-7): KAGVTQTPRYLIKTRGQQVTLSCSPISGHRSVSWYQQTPGQGLQFLFEYFSETQRNKGNFPGRFSGRQFSNSRSEMNVSTLELGDSALYLCASSPKQSSYEQYFGPGTRLTVT.

For this clone: The sample contains more than one DNA sequence encoding this CDR3. The V gene is TRBV7-2, the J gene TRBJ1-1; D is possibly TRBD1 (5 bases). From germline, CDR1 is SGHTA and CDR2 FQGNSA. The V gene lost 1 base and the J gene lost 3 bases, with 9 bases spanning the gap. The CDR3 consists of 14 residues. The CDR3 reads CASSLVGGDTEAFF. In nucleotides, the CDR3 is TGTGCCAGCAGCTTAGTTGGGGGGGACACTGAAGCTTTCTTT.